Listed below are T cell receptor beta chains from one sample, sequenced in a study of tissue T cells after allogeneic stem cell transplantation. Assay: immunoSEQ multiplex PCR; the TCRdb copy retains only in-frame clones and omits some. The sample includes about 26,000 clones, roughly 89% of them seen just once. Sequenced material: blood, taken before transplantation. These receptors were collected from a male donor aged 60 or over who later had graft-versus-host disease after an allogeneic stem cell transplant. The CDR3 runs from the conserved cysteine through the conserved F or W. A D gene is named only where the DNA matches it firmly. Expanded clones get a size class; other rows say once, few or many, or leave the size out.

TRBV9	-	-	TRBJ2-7	TGTGCCAGCAGCGCAGACCCGAACTCCTACGAGCAGTACTTC	CASSADPNSYEQYF
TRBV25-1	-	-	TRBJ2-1	TGTGCCAGCAGTGGACTCAATGAGCAGTTCTTC	CASSGLNEQFF
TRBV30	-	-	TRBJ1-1	TGTGCCTGGAGTGTGATATCGGGGAACACTGAAGCTTTCTTT	CAWSVISGNTEAFF
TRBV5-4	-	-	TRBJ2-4	TGTGCCAGCAGCTTGGCCGACGGGTTGAACATTCAGTACTTC	CASSLADGLNIQYF
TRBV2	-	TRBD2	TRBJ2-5	TGTGCCAGCAGACTCCTTAGGACTAGCGGGGGGGCCGGGGAGACCCAGTACTTC	CASRLLRTSGGAGETQYF
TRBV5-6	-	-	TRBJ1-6	TGTGCCAGCAGCTGGGAGGGTTTCAATTCACCCCTCCACTTT	CASSWEGFNSPLHF
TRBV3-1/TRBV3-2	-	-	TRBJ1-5	TGTGCCAGCAGCCAAGGGAGCAGATTCCGTCAGCCCCAGCATTTT	CASSQGSRFRQPQHF
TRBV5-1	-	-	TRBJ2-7	TGCGCCAGCAGCACGGGGAACTACGAGCAGTACTTC	CASSTGNYEQYF
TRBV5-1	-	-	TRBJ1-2	TGCGCCAGCAGCTCTTCCGATTACTATGGCTACACCTTC	CASSSSDYYGYTF
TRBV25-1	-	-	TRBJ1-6	TGTGCCAGCAGGCCTGCCCCTAGGAGCTCCTATAATTCACCCCTCCACTTT	CASRPAPRSSYNSPLHF
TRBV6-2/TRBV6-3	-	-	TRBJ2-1	TGTGCCAGCAGTTCCCTATTCCCCCAGCAGTTCTTC	CASSSLFPQQFF
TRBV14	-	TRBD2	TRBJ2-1	TGTGCCAGCAGCCAAGATATATCGCGGGGGGGCCTAAATGAGCAGTTCTTC	CASSQDISRGGLNEQFF
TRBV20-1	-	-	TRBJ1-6	TGCAGTGCTAGTTGGGGTCATAATTCACCCCTCCACTTT	CSASWGHNSPLHF
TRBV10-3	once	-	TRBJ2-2	TGTGCCATCTGGAGGGGCCCGAACACCGGGGAGCTGTTTTTT	CAIWRGPNTGELFF
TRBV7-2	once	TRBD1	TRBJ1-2	TGTGCCAGCAGACCAACAGGGGGGCTTATCTATGGCTACACCTTC	CASRPTGGLIYGYTF
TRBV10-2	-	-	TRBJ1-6	TGCGCCAGCAGTGAGGGGTGGGTGGCTTATAATTCACCCCTCCACTTT	CASSEGWVAYNSPLHF
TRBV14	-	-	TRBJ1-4	TGTGCCAGCAGCGCGCAGGGGTTGAGGGGAGAAAAACTGTTTTTT	CASSAQGLRGEKLFF
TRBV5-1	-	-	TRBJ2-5	TGCGCCAGCAGCGAGGTAGCTGGGGGGGAGACCCAGTACTTC	CASSEVAGGETQYF
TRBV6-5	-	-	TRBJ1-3	TGTGCCAGCAGACCCACAGCCGCTGGAAACACCATATATTTT	CASRPTAAGNTIYF
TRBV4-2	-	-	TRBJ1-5	TGTGCCAGCAGCCAAGACGCAGGGGCGGATCAGCCCCAGCATTTT	CASSQDAGADQPQHF
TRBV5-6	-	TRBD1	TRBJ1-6	TGTGCCAGCAGCCTCCGGACAGGGGGCGTTAATTCACCCCTCCACTTT	CASSLRTGGVNSPLHF
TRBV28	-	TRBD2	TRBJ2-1	TGTGCCAGCAGTCTCCAGCGGGAGATGTTGAATGAGCAGTTCTTC	CASSLQREMLNEQFF
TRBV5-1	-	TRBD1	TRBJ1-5	TGCGCCAGCAGCTTGGAGGGGACAGGGGGCGCGTGGCATTTT	CASSLEGTGGAWHF
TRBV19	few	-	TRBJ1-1	TGTGCCAGTAGTATGGGTAGAGGGTATAGAACTGAAGCTTTCTTT	CASSMGRGYRTEAFF
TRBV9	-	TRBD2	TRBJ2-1	TGTGCCAGCAGCGCCCGGACTAGCGGGGGGGCCATTGAGCAGTTCTTC	CASSARTSGGAIEQFF